These 19 T cell receptor beta chains were sequenced from one sample in a study of blood T cells in healthy people across ages. Primed by a sample-barcoded 5' primer and a J-beta primer mix, a second PCR proceeded for 7 to 11 cycles. One entry per CDR3 protein, called by TCRdb with MiXCR from the 5' RACE reads. The sample lists hundreds of thousands of distinct CDR3 sequences, roughly 44% seen once, with around 20% in the top ten. The material sequenced was blood. The origin of the receptors is a woman aged 55-70 years in good health.

The chain joins TRBV5-1 to TRBJ2-7, with D maybe TRBD2 (7 bases). Germline loops: CDR1 SGHRS, CDR2 YFSETQ. This CDR3 spans 14 amino acids. Trimming stripped 0 bases from V and 7 bases from J, with 14 bases between. CDR3: CASSLEGGEVEQYF. The DNA of the CDR3 is TGCGCCAGCAGCTTGGAGGGGGGGGAGGTTGAGCAGTACTTC.

The rearrangement uses TRBV12-3 or TRBV12-4 and TRBJ2-5, with TRBD2 identical over 10 bases. Matching the DNA end better, TRBJ2-7 makes the J call doubtful. The CDR3 length is 16 residues. The CDR3 spells CASHGFGLAAGGEQYF. The CDR3 DNA reads as TGTGCCAGCCACGGGTTCGGACTAGCGGCTGGGGGCGAGCAGTACTTC.

V is TRBV5-5 and J is TRBJ2-2; 8 nucleotides line up with TRBD2. Germline assignment: CDR1 SGHKS and CDR2 YYEKEE (reference sequence). The trim removed 0 bases at V and 6 bases at J, leaving 4 bases unmatched. The CDR3 length is 15 residues. CDR3 protein: CASSLAGLEAGELFF. CDR3 DNA: TGTGCCAGCAGCTTGGCGGGACTAGAAGCCGGGGAGCTGTTTTTT.

This clonotype occurred many times. V gene TRBV7-2 combines with J gene TRBJ2-6; the D is unclear. V was clipped by 3 bases and J by 1 base, with 13 bases between them. Germline CDR1 is SGHTA and CDR2 is FQGNSA. The CDR3 is 17 amino acids. The CDR3 region has the DNA TGTGCCAGCAGCTTCATGGCCGGCGGATCTGGGGCCAACGTCCTGACTTTC. It translates to CASSFMAGGSGANVLTF.

Of note for this clonotype: Germline and junction disagree at one end, which may indicate a read error. The gene calls are TRBV11-2 and TRBJ2-3; the D gene is possibly TRBD2 (5 bases). This CDR3 has 17 residues. CDR1 is SGHAT and CDR2 is FQNNGV in the germline V gene. The CDR3 DNA is TGTGCCAGCAGCTTTAAAAGGCTAGCCGGTGTGGCAGATCCGCAGTATTTT. It codes for CASSFKRLAGVADPQYF.

The chain is built from TRBV20-1 and TRBJ2-7; D possibly corresponds to TRBD2 (5 bases). The CDR3 runs 13 residues. Per the germline V gene, CDR1 is DFQATT and CDR2 is SNEGSKA (reference sequence). CDR3 sequence (DNA): TGCACTAGCTCGAGAGGGTTGTCCTACGAGCAGTACTTC. It codes for CTSSRGLSYEQYF.

The rearrangement uses TRBV12-3 or TRBV12-4 and TRBJ1-1; D ambiguous. The V end was cut by 4 bases, the J end by 1 base, with 10 bases between. This CDR3 has 14 residues. The CDR3 DNA is TGTGCCAGCAGTTATGGGGTCGAGAACACTGAAGCTTTCTTT. As protein: CASSYGVENTEAFF.

The chain recombines TRBV7-6 with TRBJ2-1; D uncertain. The CDR3 totals 12 residues. Between the trimmed V and J ends, which lost 8 bases and 4 bases, there was a span of 9 bases. Germline CDR1 reads SGHVS; CDR2 reads FNYEAQ. As DNA, the CDR3 is TGTGCCAGCCCCCTGTTATACAATGAGCAGTTCTTC. This translates into CASPLLYNEQFF.

This clonotype has at least ten counts. The chain joins TRBV20-1 to TRBJ2-6; the D is unclear. Germline CDR1 DFQATT, CDR2 SNEGSKA (reference sequence). V was clipped by 6 bases and J by 2 bases, with 14 bases between them. The CDR3 is made up of 15 amino acids. DNA for the CDR3: TGCAGTGCCCCTGAACAATGGGCTGGGGCCAACGTCCTGACTTTC. It yields the protein CSAPEQWAGANVLTF.

The CDR3 DNA is TGTGCCAGCAGCCAATATCCCCTCGCGGTAGATACGCAGTATTTT. Protein product: CASSQYPLAVDTQYF. The rearrangement joins TRBV3-1 to TRBJ2-3; D is unclear. This CDR3 spans 15 amino acids. Germline lookup yields CDR1 LGHDT and CDR2 YNNKEL (reference sequence). V was cut by 2 bases and J by 5 bases, with 14 bases left in between.

This clonotype was observed a handful of times. V gene TRBV5-1 combines with J gene TRBJ1-2; possible D gene TRBD1, 6 bases. Germline-derived CDR1 and CDR2 are SGHRS and YFSETQ. V was shortened by 1 base and J by 4 bases, with 14 bases between the two germline ends. CDR3 size: 15 residues. The CDR3, as DNA: TGCGCCAGCAGCTTGATGTTCCAGGGGACCTATGGCTACACCTTC. This translates into CASSLMFQGTYGYTF. The full variable domain, in which reference TRBV5-1 and TRBJ1-2 provide the parts outside the CDR3, is KAGVTQTPRYLIKTRGQQVTLSCSPISGHRSVSWYQQTPGQGLQFLFEYFSETQRNKGNFPGRFSGRQFSNSRSEMNVSTLELGDSALYLCASSLMFQGTYGYTFGSGTRLTVV.

This clonotype was found a few times. This chain connects TRBV15 to TRBJ2-1, with a weak D call TRBD2 (5 bases). Between the trimmed V and J ends, which lost 0 bases and 4 bases, there was a span of 13 bases. CDR3 size: 16 residues. The germline CDR1 and CDR2 sequences are LNHNV and YYDKDF (reference sequence). As DNA, the CDR3 is TGTGCCACCAGCAGAGAAGGGAGACTACTTTACAATGAGCAGTTCTTC. It yields the protein CATSREGRLLYNEQFF.

This clonotype was detected only a few times. The genes are TRBV29-1 and TRBJ2-7; 13 bases are a match to TRBD2. V shed 4 bases, J shed 5 bases, and the junction held 5 bases outside the gene matches. The CDR3 spans 14 residues. The V gene's germline CDR1 is SQVTM and CDR2 ANQGSEA. The CDR3 loop is CSVGLAGGRNEQYF. The CDR3 DNA reads as TGCAGCGTTGGACTAGCGGGAGGACGGAACGAGCAGTACTTC.

This clonotype turned up a few times. The gene calls are TRBV20-1 and TRBJ2-5; D not certain. The germline CDR1 and CDR2 sequences are DFQATT and SNEGSKA (reference sequence). There are 13 residues in the CDR3. The V and J ends lost 0 bases and 2 bases respectively, with 7 bases between them. CDR3 protein: CSARDPWQETQYF. Here the CDR3 DNA reads TGCAGTGCTAGAGATCCCTGGCAAGAGACCCAGTACTTC.

This clonotype has just a few counts. This chain joins TRBV5-1 and TRBJ2-7; TRBD2 might be the D (5 bases). Trimming left V 4 bases short and J 2 bases short, with 13 bases between. CDR1 and CDR2 (germline): SGHRS, YFSETQ. The CDR3 covers 14 residues. As DNA, the CDR3 is TGCGCCAGCAGCGAGGACTTGCCCCCCTACGAGCAGTACTTC. Encoded protein: CASSEDLPPYEQYF.

The rearrangement joins TRBV7-2 to TRBJ1-5; a weak D match, TRBD1 (5 bases). Germline lookup yields CDR1 SGHTA and CDR2 FQGNSA. V was clipped by 2 bases and J by 4 bases, with 12 bases between them. This CDR3 is built from 15 residues. The CDR3 protein is CASSLWAGANQPQHF. The CDR3 DNA reads as TGTGCCAGCAGCTTATGGGCCGGGGCTAATCAGCCCCAGCATTTT.

Regarding this clonotype: A read error may explain this, as a much larger clone is one base away. The V and J genes are TRBV3-1 and TRBJ2-7, with D unresolved. Germline lookup yields CDR1 LGHDT and CDR2 YNNKEL (reference sequence). CDR3 size: 11 residues. The CDR3 sequence is CVSSQEQIQYF. In DNA, the CDR3 is TGTGTCAGCAGCCAAGAACAAATCCAGTACTTC.

This chain joins TRBV29-1 and TRBJ2-5; TRBD2 aligns across 9 bases. The CDR3 runs 12 residues. The germline V gene encodes CDR1 SQVTM and CDR2 ANQGSEA. The ends lost 7 bases at V and 5 bases at J; junction bases unmatched: 5. The CDR3 DNA reads as TGCAGCGCTAATAGCGGGAGTGAGACCCAGTACTTC. As protein: CSANSGSETQYF.

The chain uses TRBV20-1 and TRBJ2-4; D remains unclear. The DNA end is more similar to TRBJ2-5, so the J call may be wrong. The germline V gene encodes CDR1 DFQATT and CDR2 SNEGSKA (reference sequence). This CDR3 region has 11 residues. The CDR3 loop is CSALNLETQYF. CDR3 nucleotides: TGCAGTGCCCTGAATCTAGAGACCCAGTACTTC.